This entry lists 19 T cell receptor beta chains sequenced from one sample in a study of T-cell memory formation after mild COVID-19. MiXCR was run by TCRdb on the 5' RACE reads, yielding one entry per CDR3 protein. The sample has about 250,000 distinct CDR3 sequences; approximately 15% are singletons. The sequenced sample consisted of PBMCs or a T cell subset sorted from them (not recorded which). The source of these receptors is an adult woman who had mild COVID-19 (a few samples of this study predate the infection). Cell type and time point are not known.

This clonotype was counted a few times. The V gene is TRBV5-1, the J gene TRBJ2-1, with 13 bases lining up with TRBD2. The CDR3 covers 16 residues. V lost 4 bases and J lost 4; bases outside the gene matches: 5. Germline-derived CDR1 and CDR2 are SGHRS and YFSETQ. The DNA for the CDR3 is TGCGCCAGCAGCCGGACTAGCGGGGGCAATTACAATGAGCAGTTCTTC. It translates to CASSRTSGGNYNEQFF.

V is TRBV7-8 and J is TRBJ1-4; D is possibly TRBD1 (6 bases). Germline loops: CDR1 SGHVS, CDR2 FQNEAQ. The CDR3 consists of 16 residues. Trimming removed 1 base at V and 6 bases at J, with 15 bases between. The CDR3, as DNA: TGTGCCAGCAGCTTAGGAGCCGGGACAACGGATGAAAAACTGTTTTTT. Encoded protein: CASSLGAGTTDEKLFF.

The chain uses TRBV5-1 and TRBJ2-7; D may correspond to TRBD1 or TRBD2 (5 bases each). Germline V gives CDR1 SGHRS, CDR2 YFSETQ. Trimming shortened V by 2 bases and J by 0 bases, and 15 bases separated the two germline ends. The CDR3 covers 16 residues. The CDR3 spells CASSLTGTDYSYEQYF. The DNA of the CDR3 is TGCGCCAGCAGCTTAACCGGGACGGATTACTCCTACGAGCAGTACTTC.

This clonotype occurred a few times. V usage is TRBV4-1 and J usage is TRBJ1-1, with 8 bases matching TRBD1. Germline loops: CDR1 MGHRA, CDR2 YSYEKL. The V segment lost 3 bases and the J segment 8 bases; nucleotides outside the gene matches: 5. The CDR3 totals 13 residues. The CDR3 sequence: CASSHGQGMEAFF. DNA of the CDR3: TGCGCCAGCAGCCACGGACAGGGTATGGAAGCTTTCTTT.

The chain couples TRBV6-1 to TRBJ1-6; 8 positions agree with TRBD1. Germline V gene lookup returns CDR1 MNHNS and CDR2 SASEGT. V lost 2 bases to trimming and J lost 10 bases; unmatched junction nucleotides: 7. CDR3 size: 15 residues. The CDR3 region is CASSERAGGDSPLHF. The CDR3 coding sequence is TGTGCCAGCAGTGAACGGGCAGGGGGCGACTCACCCCTCCACTTT.

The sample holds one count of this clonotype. The CDR3 DNA is TGTGCCAGCAGTTACGCAAACACAGATACGCAGTATTTT. Its translation: CASSYANTDTQYF. The chain links TRBV6-5 to TRBJ2-3; no clear D gene. V lost 2 bases and J 2 bases, leaving 5 bases between the germline ends. CDR3 length: 13 residues. Germline assignment: CDR1 MNHEY and CDR2 SVGAGI.

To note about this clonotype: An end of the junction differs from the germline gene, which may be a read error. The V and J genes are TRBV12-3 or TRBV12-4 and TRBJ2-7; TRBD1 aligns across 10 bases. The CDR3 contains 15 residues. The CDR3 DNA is TGTACCAGCAGCGTTGCCGGGACAGGGGTCTACGAGCAGTACTTC. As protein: CTSSVAGTGVYEQYF.

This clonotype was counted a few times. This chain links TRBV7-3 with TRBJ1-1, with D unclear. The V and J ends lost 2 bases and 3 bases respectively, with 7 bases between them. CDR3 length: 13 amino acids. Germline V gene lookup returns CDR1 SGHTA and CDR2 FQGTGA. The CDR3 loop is CASSLDGYTEAFF. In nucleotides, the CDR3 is TGTGCCAGCAGCTTAGACGGCTACACTGAAGCTTTCTTT.

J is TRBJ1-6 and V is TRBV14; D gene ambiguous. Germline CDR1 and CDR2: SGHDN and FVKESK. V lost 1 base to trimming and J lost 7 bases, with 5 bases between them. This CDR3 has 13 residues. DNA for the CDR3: TGTGCCAGCAGCCAAGTAGACAATTCACCCCTCCACTTT. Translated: CASSQVDNSPLHF. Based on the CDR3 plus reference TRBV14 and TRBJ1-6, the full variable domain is EAGVTQFPSHSVIEKGQTVTLRCDPISGHDNLYWYRRVMGKEIKFLLHFVKESKQDESGMPNNRFLAERTGGTYSTLKVQPAELEDSGVYFCASSQVDNSPLHFGNGTRLTVT.

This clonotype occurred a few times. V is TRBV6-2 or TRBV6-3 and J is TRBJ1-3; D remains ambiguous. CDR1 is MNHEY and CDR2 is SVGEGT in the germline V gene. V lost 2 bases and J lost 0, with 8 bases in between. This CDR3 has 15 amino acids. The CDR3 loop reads CASSYPPSSGNTIYF. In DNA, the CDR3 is TGTGCCAGCAGTTACCCTCCGAGCTCTGGAAACACCATATATTTT.

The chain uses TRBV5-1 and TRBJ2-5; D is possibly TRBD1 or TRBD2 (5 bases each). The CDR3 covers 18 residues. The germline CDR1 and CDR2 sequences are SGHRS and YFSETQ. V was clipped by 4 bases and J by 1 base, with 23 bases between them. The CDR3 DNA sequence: TGCGCCAGCAGCCCCCAGGGACCGAAAGGAGGCACCCAAGAGACCCAGTACTTC. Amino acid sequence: CASSPQGPKGGTQETQYF.

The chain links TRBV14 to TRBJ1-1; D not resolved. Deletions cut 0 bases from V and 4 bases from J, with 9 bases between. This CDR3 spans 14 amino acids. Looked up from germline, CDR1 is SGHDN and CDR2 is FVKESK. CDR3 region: CASSQEVRGTEAFF. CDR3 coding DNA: TGTGCCAGCAGCCAAGAGGTCCGAGGCACTGAAGCTTTCTTT.

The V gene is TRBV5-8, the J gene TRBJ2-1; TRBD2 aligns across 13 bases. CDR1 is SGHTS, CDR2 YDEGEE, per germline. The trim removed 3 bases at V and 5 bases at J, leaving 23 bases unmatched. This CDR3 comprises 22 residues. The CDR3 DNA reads TGTGCCAGCAGCTCGGAGGGCGTGCTGAGGGGACTAGCGGGGCTATTCGACAATGAGCAGTTCTTC. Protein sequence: CASSSEGVLRGLAGLFDNEQFF.

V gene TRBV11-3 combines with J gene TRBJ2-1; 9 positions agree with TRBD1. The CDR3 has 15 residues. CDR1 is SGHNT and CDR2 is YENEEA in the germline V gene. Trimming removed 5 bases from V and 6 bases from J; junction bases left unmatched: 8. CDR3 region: CASSPGQGKANEQFF. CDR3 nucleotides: TGTGCCAGCAGCCCGGGACAGGGTAAAGCCAATGAGCAGTTCTTC.

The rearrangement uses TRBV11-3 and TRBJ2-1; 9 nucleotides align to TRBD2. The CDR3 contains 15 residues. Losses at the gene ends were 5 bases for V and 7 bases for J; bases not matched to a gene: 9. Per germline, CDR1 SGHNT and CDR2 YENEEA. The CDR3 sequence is CASSDGLAGRNEQFF. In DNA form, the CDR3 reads TGTGCCAGCAGCGACGGCCTAGCGGGGAGGAATGAGCAGTTCTTC.

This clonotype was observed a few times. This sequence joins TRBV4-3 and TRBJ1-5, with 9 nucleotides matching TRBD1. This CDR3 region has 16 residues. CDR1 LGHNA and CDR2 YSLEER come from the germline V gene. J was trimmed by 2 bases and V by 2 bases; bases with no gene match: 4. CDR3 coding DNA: TGCGCCAGCAGCCAACCGGGGACAGGGTGCAATCAGCCCCAGCATTTT. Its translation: CASSQPGTGCNQPQHF.

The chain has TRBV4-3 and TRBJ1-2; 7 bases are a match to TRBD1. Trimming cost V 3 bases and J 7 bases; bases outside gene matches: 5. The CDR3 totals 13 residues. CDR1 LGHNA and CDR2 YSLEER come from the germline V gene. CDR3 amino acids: CASSQETGTGYTF. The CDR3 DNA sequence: TGCGCCAGCAGCCAGGAGACAGGGACTGGCTACACCTTC.

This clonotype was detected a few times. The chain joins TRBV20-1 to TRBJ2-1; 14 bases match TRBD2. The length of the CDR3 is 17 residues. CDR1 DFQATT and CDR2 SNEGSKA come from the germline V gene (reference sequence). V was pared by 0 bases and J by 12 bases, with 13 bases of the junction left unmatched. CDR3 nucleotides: TGCAGTGCTAGAGATCCCGGCCTGGGGACTAGCGGGAGTTGGCAGTTCTTC. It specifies CSARDPGLGTSGSWQFF.

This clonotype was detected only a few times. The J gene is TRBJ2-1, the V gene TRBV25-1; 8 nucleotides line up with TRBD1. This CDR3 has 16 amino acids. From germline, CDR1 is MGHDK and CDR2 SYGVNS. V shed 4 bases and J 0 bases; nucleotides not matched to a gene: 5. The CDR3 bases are TGTGCCAGCAGTGGGCGACAGGGGAGCTCCTACAATGAGCAGTTCTTC. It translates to CASSGRQGSSYNEQFF. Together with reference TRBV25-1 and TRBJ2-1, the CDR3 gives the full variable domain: EADIYQTPRYLVIGTGKKITLECSQTMGHDKMYWYQQDPGMELHLIHYSYGVNSTEKGDLSSESTVSRIRTEHFPLTLESARPSHTSQYLCASSGRQGSSYNEQFFGPGTRLTVL.